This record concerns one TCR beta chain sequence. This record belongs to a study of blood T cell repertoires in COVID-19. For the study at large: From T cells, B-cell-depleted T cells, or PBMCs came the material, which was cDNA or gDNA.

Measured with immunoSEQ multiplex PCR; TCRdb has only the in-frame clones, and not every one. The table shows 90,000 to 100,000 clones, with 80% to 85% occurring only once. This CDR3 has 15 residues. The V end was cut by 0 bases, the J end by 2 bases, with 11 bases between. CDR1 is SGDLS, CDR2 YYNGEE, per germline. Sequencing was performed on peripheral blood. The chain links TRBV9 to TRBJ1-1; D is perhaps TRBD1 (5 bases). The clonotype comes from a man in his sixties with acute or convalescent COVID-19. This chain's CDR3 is CASSVAVGANTEAFF. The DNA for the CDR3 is TGTGCCAGCAGCGTAGCTGTAGGGGCAAACACTGAAGCTTTCTTT. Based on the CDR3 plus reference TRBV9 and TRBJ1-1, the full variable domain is DSGVTQTPKHLITATGQRVTLRCSPRSGDLSVYWYQQSLDQGLQFLIQYYNGEERAKGNILERFSAQQFPDLHSELNLSSLELGDSALYFCASSVAVGANTEAFFGQGTRLTVV.